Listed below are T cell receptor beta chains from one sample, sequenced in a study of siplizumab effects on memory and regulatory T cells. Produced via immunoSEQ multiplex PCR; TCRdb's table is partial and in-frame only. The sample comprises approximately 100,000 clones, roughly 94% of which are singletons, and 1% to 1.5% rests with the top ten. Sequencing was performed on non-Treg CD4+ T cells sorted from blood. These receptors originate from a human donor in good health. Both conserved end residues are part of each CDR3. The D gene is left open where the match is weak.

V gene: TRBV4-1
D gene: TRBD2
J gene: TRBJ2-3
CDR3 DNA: TGCGCCAGCAGCCAAGAGGTGACGACTAGCGCGAGCACAGATACGCAGTATTTT
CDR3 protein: CASSQEVTTSASTDTQYF

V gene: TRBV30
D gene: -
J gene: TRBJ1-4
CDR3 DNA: TGTGCCTGGACGGAGAGGGACAATCTGTTTTTT
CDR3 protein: CAWTERDNLFF

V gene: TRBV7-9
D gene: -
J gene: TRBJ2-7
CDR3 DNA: TGTGCCAGCAGCTTAAGTGGGACTGGGAACGAGCAGTACTTC
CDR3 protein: CASSLSGTGNEQYF

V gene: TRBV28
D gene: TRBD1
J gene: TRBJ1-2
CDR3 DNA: TGTGCCAGCAGTTTCGGGACAGTCCGCTCCAACGGCTACACCTTC
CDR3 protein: CASSFGTVRSNGYTF

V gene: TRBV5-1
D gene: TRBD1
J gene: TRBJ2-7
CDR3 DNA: TGCGCCAGCAGCGGAACAGGGGTTATGGACGAGCAGTACTTC
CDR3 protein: CASSGTGVMDEQYF

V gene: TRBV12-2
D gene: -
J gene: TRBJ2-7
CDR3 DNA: TGTGCAAGTCCCCCAGTAGGGAGTTCTTACAGAACCTACGAGCAGTACTTC
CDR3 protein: CASPPVGSSYRTYEQYF

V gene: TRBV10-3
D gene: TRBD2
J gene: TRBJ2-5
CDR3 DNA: TGTGCCATCAGTGAGGCGCTAGCGGGGCACCAAGAGACCCAGTACTTC
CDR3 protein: CAISEALAGHQETQYF

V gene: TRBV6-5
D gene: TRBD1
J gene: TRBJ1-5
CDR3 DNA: TGTGCCAGCAGTTACTCCAGGGGGGGGGATCAGCCCCAGCATTTT
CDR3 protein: CASSYSRGGDQPQHF

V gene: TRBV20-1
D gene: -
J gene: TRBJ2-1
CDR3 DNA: TGCAGTGCTCGTCAAGTGGAGCAGTTCTTC
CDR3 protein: CSARQVEQFF

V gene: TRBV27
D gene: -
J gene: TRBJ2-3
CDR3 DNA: TGTGCCAGCAGTTCGTCTTATACGCAGTATTTT
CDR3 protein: CASSSSYTQYF

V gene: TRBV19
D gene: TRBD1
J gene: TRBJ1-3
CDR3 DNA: TGTGCCAGTAGTCCTACAGGGGCTGGAAACACCATATATTTT
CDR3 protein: CASSPTGAGNTIYF

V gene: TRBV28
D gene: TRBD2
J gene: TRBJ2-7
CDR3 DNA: TGTGCCAGCAGGCGAACTAGCGGGAGCTACGAGCAGTACTTC
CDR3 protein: CASRRTSGSYEQYF

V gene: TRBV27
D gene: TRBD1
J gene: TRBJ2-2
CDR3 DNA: TGTGCCAGCAGAGGGGGCCCCAACACCGGGGAGCTGTTTTTT
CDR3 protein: CASRGGPNTGELFF

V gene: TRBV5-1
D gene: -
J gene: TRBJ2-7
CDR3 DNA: TGCGCCAGCAGCTTGAGAGGACATGGAGCGGACGAGCAGTACTTC
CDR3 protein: CASSLRGHGADEQYF

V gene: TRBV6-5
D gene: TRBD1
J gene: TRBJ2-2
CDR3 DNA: TGTGCCAGCAGTTACGGTTACGGGACAGGGTTCCGGGAGCTGTTTTTT
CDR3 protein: CASSYGYGTGFRELFF